This TCR beta chain was captured by sequencing in a study of blood T cells in healthy people across ages. Next came a second PCR, run for about 7 to 12 cycles, which used a sample-barcoded 5' primer along with a J-beta primer mix. TCRdb reanalysed the 5' RACE reads using MiXCR and keeps one entry per CDR3 protein. Among about 1.4 million distinct CDR3 sequences, approximately 59% were seen once, and the ten largest hold over 6.5%. This clonotype came up a few times. V shed 4 bases and J 4 bases; nucleotides not matched to a gene: 10. The CDR3 covers 17 residues. Per germline, CDR1 LGHNA and CDR2 YSLEER.

J is TRBJ2-1 and V is TRBV4-3; 10 bases match TRBD2. This clonotype was sampled from a man between 18 and 29 years old in good health. The sample comprised blood. CDR3 nucleotide sequence: TGCGCCAGCAGCCCTGTCGCCGGGACTAGCGATTACAATGAGCAGTTCTTC. Its protein is CASSPVAGTSDYNEQFF.